The TCR beta chain described here comes from a study of T cell responses to AZD1222 COVID-19 vaccine. The study, taken as a whole, reports: Clonal diversity was possibly underestimated, and white British individuals and females predominated among donors. Repertoire sampling happened only post peak T cell response. Mapped onto spike, vaccine-associated CD4 TCRs spanned it and were dominant at 160-218 and 743-854. Targeting of unmutated variant regions was reportedly seen in nearly half of spike-specific TCRs.

A note on this clone: Its cognate antigen is unknown.

The data were produced by immunoSEQ multiplex PCR, yet TCRdb's version contains in-frame clones alone and is incomplete. The sample lists 90,000 or so clones, around nine tenths occurring once. The CDR3 is 11 residues long. From germline, CDR1 is SNHLY and CDR2 FYNNEI. V shed 6 bases and J 6 bases; nucleotides not matched to a gene: 0. Specimen: peripheral blood, collected on day 0 of AZD1222 vaccination. The chain combines TRBV2 with TRBJ2-3; the match to TRBD1 covers 7 bases. This clonotype was obtained from an adult in good health. The CDR3 here is CASRQGDTQYF. The CDR3 DNA reads TGTGCCAGCAGACAGGGGGATACGCAGTATTTT.